This entry lists 8 T cell receptor beta chains sequenced from one sample in a study of OX40 agonist ivuxolimab in advanced cancers. Clones were read by immunoSEQ multiplex PCR, and TCRdb kept only the in-frame ones, dropping some. The sample yields about 19,000 clones, 75% to 90% seen once. The source was CD4+ or CD8+ T cells sorted from blood, collected in a trial of the OX40 agonist ivuxolimab. All receptors come from an adult with an advanced solid tumor such as melanoma, head and neck, liver or kidney cancer.

In DNA form, the CDR3 reads TGTGCCAGCAGTCCCCTCCATTCAGCCAAAAACATTCAGTACTTC. This encodes CASSPLHSAKNIQYF. J is TRBJ2-4 and V is TRBV27; D ambiguous. The CDR3 consists of 15 residues. V gave up 5 bases and J gave up 0 bases, with 11 bases separating them. Per the germline V gene, CDR1 is MNHEY and CDR2 is SMNVEV (reference sequence).

Comment on this clone: This specimen includes other DNA sequences encoding the same CDR3. This chain connects TRBV28 to TRBJ1-6; D is uncertain. CDR3 length equals 11 residues. V lost 6 bases to trimming and J lost 10 bases, with 7 bases between them. Per germline, CDR1 MDHEN and CDR2 SYDVKM. The CDR3 sequence: CASSLGSPLHF. CDR3 DNA: TGTGCCAGCAGCCTAGGGTCACCCCTCCACTTT.

The V and J genes are TRBV5-1 and TRBJ2-2; the match to TRBD1 covers 11 bases. V dropped 2 bases and J dropped 6; count of bases not matched to a gene: 6. The CDR3 has 16 residues. Germline values: CDR1 SGHRS, CDR2 YFSETQ. CDR3 nucleotides: TGCGCCAGCAGCTTTCTCCGGGACAGGGGGGCCGGGGAGCTGTTTTTT. Residues: CASSFLRDRGAGELFF.

This clone was seen a single time. This rearrangement joins TRBV19 to TRBJ1-1, with D perhaps TRBD1 (6 bases). The CDR3 length is 15 residues. Germline values: CDR1 LNHDA, CDR2 SQIVND (reference sequence). Trimming stripped 4 bases from V and 3 bases from J, with 15 bases between. DNA for the CDR3: TGTGCCAGTAGTACGTACAGGGAGGTGGACACTGAAGCTTTCTTT. It yields the protein CASSTYREVDTEAFF.

The rearrangement uses TRBV6-5 and TRBJ2-5, with D possibly being TRBD1 or TRBD2 (5 bases each). The V and J ends lost 2 bases and 5 bases respectively, with 12 bases between them. The germline V gene encodes CDR1 MNHEY and CDR2 SVGAGI. The CDR3 covers 14 residues. The CDR3, as DNA: TGTGCCAGCAGTTACCGCCGGGGCTACGAGACCCAGTACTTC. It is translated as CASSYRRGYETQYF.

The J gene is TRBJ2-3, the V gene TRBV13; D is unclear. There are 16 residues in the CDR3. The V and J ends lost 1 base and 1 base respectively, with 12 bases between them. From germline, CDR1 is PRHDT and CDR2 FYEKMQ (reference sequence). CDR3 coding DNA: TGTGCCAGCAGCTTAGAAAGGAGCTTCGGCACAGATACGCAGTATTTT. Protein product: CASSLERSFGTDTQYF.

This clone has a single count. The chain has TRBV5-6 and TRBJ2-5; D gene uncertain. Trimming took off 4 bases at V and 5 bases at J, with 3 bases between the two ends. The CDR3 covers 10 residues. Per the germline V gene, CDR1 is SGHDT and CDR2 is YYEEEE. CDR3 coding DNA: TGTGCCAGCAGCGGGGAGACCCAGTACTTC. Its protein product is CASSGETQYF.

The chain joins TRBV28 to TRBJ2-7, with D maybe TRBD1 (6 bases). This CDR3 comprises 15 residues. Germline CDR1 MDHEN, CDR2 SYDVKM. The V and J ends lost 2 bases and 6 bases respectively, with 17 bases between them. CDR3 sequence reads: CASSLRGHLYVEQYF. CDR3 in DNA: TGTGCCAGCAGTTTAAGGGGACACCTGTATGTCGAGCAGTACTTC. Supplemented by reference TRBV28 and TRBJ2-7, the full variable domain reads DVKVTQSSRYLVKRTGEKVFLECVQDMDHENMFWYRQDPGLGLRLIYFSYDVKMKEKGDIPEGYSVSREKKERFSLILESASTNQTSMYLCASSLRGHLYVEQYFGPGTRLTVT.